The next 7 T cell receptor beta chains were all read from a single sample in a study of blood T cell repertoires in COVID-19. Assay: immunoSEQ multiplex PCR; the TCRdb copy retains only in-frame clones and omits some. In the table there are roughly 8,500 clones, 80% of which are singletons. The source material was peripheral blood. The receptors were sampled from a man between 65 and 85 years old with active COVID-19.

The chain employs TRBV7-3 and TRBJ1-1; 7 bases agree with TRBD1. This CDR3 is 14 amino acids long. The germline CDR1 and CDR2 sequences are SGHTA and FQGTGA. V lost 8 bases to trimming and J lost 5 bases; unmatched junction nucleotides: 11. The CDR3 region has the DNA TGTGCCAGCCGCCCAGGGGGTAGAGATACTGAAGCTTTCTTT. Translated: CASRPGGRDTEAFF.

This clone has just a few counts. The CDR3 DNA reads TGTGCCAGCAGTTACACATATACGGGACAGGTTGAAGCTTTCTTT. Protein: CASSYTYTGQVEAFF. This chain uses TRBV6-5 with TRBJ1-1, with TRBD1 matching 8 bases. The CDR3 is 15 residues long. Trimming at V came to 2 bases and at J to 7 bases, leaving 9 bases not matched to a gene. From germline, CDR1 is MNHEY and CDR2 SVGAGI.

The chain combines TRBV11-3 with TRBJ2-3; the match to TRBD1 covers 9 bases. After removal of 7 bases from V and 5 bases from J, the junction contained 7 bases not matched to a gene. Per germline, CDR1 SGHNT and CDR2 YENEEA. The CDR3 contains 14 residues. CDR3 nucleotide sequence: TGTGCCAGCAAGGGGGGACAGGGCGTAGATACGCAGTATTTT. Protein: CASKGGQGVDTQYF.

The chain has TRBV7-2 and TRBJ2-1; 8 bases fit TRBD2. In germline, CDR1 is SGHTA, CDR2 FQGNSA. The CDR3 is 15 amino acids. Trimming removed 1 base from V and 5 bases from J; junction bases left unmatched: 4. In DNA form, the CDR3 reads TGTGCCAGCAGCTTAGGTAGCGGGATTAACAATGAGCAGTTCTTC. Residues: CASSLGSGINNEQFF. Filled out from reference TRBV7-2 and TRBJ2-1, the complete variable domain reads GAGVSQSPSNKVTEKGKDVELRCDPISGHTALYWYRQSLGQGLEFLIYFQGNSAPDKSGLPSDRFSAERTGGSVSTLTIQRTQQEDSAVYLCASSLGSGINNEQFFGPGTRLTVL.

This rearrangement joins TRBV5-1 to TRBJ2-1, with D maybe TRBD2 (5 bases). The CDR3 covers 16 residues. V shed 0 bases and J shed 0 bases, with 10 bases lying between them. Germline assignment: CDR1 SGHRS and CDR2 YFSETQ. Written as DNA, the CDR3 is TGCGCCAGCAGCTTGGTACAGACTAACTCCTACAATGAGCAGTTCTTC. It is translated as CASSLVQTNSYNEQFF.

This sequence joins TRBV28 and TRBJ2-7, with 11 bases fitting TRBD2. The germline V gene has CDR1 MDHEN and CDR2 SYDVKM. The CDR3 consists of 16 residues. V was pared by 5 bases and J by 0 bases, with 6 bases of the junction left unmatched. CDR3 sequence reads: CASSLGLAVTSYEQYF. CDR3 nucleotide sequence: TGTGCCAGCAGTCTGGGACTAGCGGTAACCTCCTACGAGCAGTACTTC.

The chain recombines TRBV7-9 with TRBJ1-5; D is perhaps TRBD1 (5 bases). CDR3 size: 15 residues. Germline V gene sequence: CDR1 SEHNR, CDR2 FQNEAQ (reference sequence). With 8 bases removed from V and 2 bases from J, the gap between germline ends came to 16 bases. CDR3 nucleotides: TGTGCCAGCCAGCTTACAGGTTCGGGCAATCAGCCCCAGCATTTT. Encoded protein: CASQLTGSGNQPQHF.